What follows are 19 T cell receptor beta chains derived from one specimen sequenced in a study of breast tumors, draining lymph nodes, adjacent tissues. The lymph nodes were axillary draining lymph nodes from breast cancer patients. TCRdb re-analysed the multiplex PCR reads in MiXCR, keeping a single row per CDR3 protein. The sample includes approximately 180,000 distinct CDR3 sequences, 25% to 40% of them seen just once. The sequenced sample was axillary lymph node tissue. Source of these receptors: a female donor with breast cancer. Some clones in this sample may be carry-over from other donors' samples.

This clonotype was counted at least ten times. The chain carries TRBV29-1 and TRBJ1-3; weak D call: TRBD1 (6 bases). V dropped 3 bases and J dropped 2 bases, with 11 bases sitting between them. Germline V CDR1 and CDR2: SQVTM, ANQGSEA. The CDR3 covers 14 residues. The CDR3 coding sequence is TGCAGCGTTGAGGGGACAACTACTGGAAACACCATATATTTT. The encoded protein is CSVEGTTTGNTIYF.

Ten or more counts support this clonotype. The chain is built from TRBV18 and TRBJ1-5; no definite D call. Germline V CDR1 and CDR2: KGHSH, LQKENI. V dropped 2 bases and J dropped 7 bases, with 15 bases sitting between them. The CDR3 has 15 amino acids. CDR3 DNA sequence: TGTGCCAGCTCACCAACGGACGGACCACAGCAGCCCCAGCATTTT. Amino acids: CASSPTDGPQQPQHF.

This clonotype was seen only a few times. A clone one base away is much larger, so this may be a read error. The V and J genes are TRBV6-5 and TRBJ2-5; a weak D match, TRBD1 (7 bases). The germline CDR1 and CDR2 sequences are MNHEY and SVGAGI. This CDR3 contains 15 residues. CDR3 region: CASSSDREVGEAQYF. In DNA, the CDR3 is TGTGCCAGCAGTTCTGACAGGGAGGTCGGAGAGGCCCAGTACTTC.

This clonotype was picked up many times. The rearrangement uses TRBV19 and TRBJ2-7; maybe TRBD1 (6 bases). CDR1 is LNHDA, CDR2 SQIVND, per germline (reference sequence). The CDR3 spans 13 residues. With 8 bases removed from V and 3 bases from J, the gap between germline ends came to 14 bases. This chain's CDR3 is CASSQRGNYEQYF. The CDR3 bases are TGTGCCAGTTCGCAAAGGGGGAACTACGAGCAGTACTTC. The complete variable domain, with remaining parts taken from reference TRBV19 and TRBJ2-7, reads DGGITQSPKYLFRKEGQNVTLSCEQNLNHDAMYWYRQDPGQGLRLIYYSQIVNDFQKGDIAEGYSVSREKKESFPLTVTSAQKNPTAFYLCASSQRGNYEQYFGPGTRLTVT.

This clonotype has ten or more counts. The chain is built from TRBV7-2 and TRBJ2-1, with 8 positions matching TRBD2. Germline V lookup: CDR1 SGHTA, CDR2 FQGNSA. This CDR3 has 18 amino acids. The V segment lost 0 bases and the J segment 6 bases; nucleotides outside the gene matches: 13. Here the CDR3 reads CASSLAGGWSGSVNEQFF. The DNA of the CDR3 is TGTGCCAGCAGCTTAGCCGGAGGCTGGAGCGGGAGCGTCAATGAGCAGTTCTTC.

This clonotype came up once. The conserved closing phenylalanine or tryptophan is absent in this CDR3, likely reflecting a read error. It is unclear where the CDR3 begins or ends on the DNA, so no DNA is shown, and the CDR3 is as TCRdb lists it. The rearrangement links TRBV5-6 to TRBJ1-4. Ends included, the CDR3 has 13 residues. Germline CDR1 SGHDT, CDR2 YYEEEE. The CDR3 loop reads CASSLGGIAGGFY.

This clonotype came up many times. The chain links TRBV11-2 to TRBJ2-3; D is unresolved. The germline V gene encodes CDR1 SGHAT and CDR2 FQNNGV. CDR3 length: 16 amino acids. V lost 5 bases and J 6 bases, leaving 21 bases between the germline ends. CDR3 region: CASSPSFERVGDTQYF. The CDR3 nucleotides are TGTGCCAGCAGCCCGTCCTTCGAACGGGTTGGGGATACGCAGTATTTT.

This clonotype was seen many times. The rearrangement uses TRBV5-1 and TRBJ1-3; 7 nucleotides line up with TRBD1. Germline CDR1 reads SGHRS; CDR2 reads YFSETQ. The CDR3 has 17 residues. The V segment lost 3 bases and the J segment 0 bases; nucleotides outside the gene matches: 9. CDR3 loop: CASSSRAGGISGNTIYF. CDR3 coding DNA: TGCGCCAGCAGCTCCAGGGCAGGGGGGATCTCTGGAAACACCATATATTTT.

In its sample, this clonotype was seen many times. This chain connects TRBV5-1 to TRBJ2-3; TRBD1 is a possible D gene (5 bases). Germline V gene lookup returns CDR1 SGHRS and CDR2 YFSETQ. Trimming took off 4 bases at V and 1 base at J, with 10 bases between the two ends. The CDR3 contains 14 residues. In DNA, the CDR3 is TGCGCCAGCAGCATACGACAGCGCACAGATACGCAGTATTTT. Protein: CASSIRQRTDTQYF.

This clonotype came up many times. The rearrangement joins TRBV20-1 to TRBJ1-5; 7 bases line up with TRBD1. V lost 1 base to trimming and J lost 3 bases; unmatched junction nucleotides: 3. The length of the CDR3 is 14 residues. Germline CDR1 and CDR2: DFQATT and SNEGSKA (reference sequence). CDR3 DNA: TGCAGTGCTAGAGCAGGGGGTACCAATCAGCCCCAGCATTTT. Protein sequence: CSARAGGTNQPQHF.

This clonotype was counted many times. The chain carries TRBV5-1 and TRBJ2-7, with D unresolved. V shed 1 base and J shed 5 bases, with 10 bases lying between them. From germline, CDR1 is SGHRS and CDR2 YFSETQ. The CDR3 has 13 residues. The DNA of the CDR3 is TGCGCCAGCAGCTTGCCTAGGAACGACGAGCAGTACTTC. As protein: CASSLPRNDEQYF.

The table lists this clonotype with many counts. The chain couples TRBV7-9 to TRBJ2-2; perhaps TRBD1 as D (6 bases). Trimming pared 7 bases from V and 9 bases from J, leaving 12 bases between. Germline assignment: CDR1 SEHNR and CDR2 FQNEAQ (reference sequence). This CDR3 spans 12 amino acids. The DNA of the CDR3 is TGTGCCAGCACCCAGGGGTCACGGGAGCTGTTTTTT. Protein sequence: CASTQGSRELFF.

This clonotype occurred many times. This chain uses TRBV5-8 with TRBJ2-3; 7 bases map to TRBD2. Germline CDR1 reads SGHTS; CDR2 reads YDEGEE. The junction had 0 bases not matched to a gene; V was cut back by 2 bases and J by 3 bases. The CDR3 is 13 amino acids. CDR3 in amino acids: CASSFGRTDTQYF. CDR3 nucleotides: TGTGCCAGCAGCTTCGGGAGGACAGATACGCAGTATTTT.

The sample holds many counts of this clonotype. This chain joins TRBV28 and TRBJ1-2, with unresolved D. Germline V gives CDR1 MDHEN, CDR2 SYDVKM. CDR3 length: 13 amino acids. V was pared by 1 base and J by 8 bases, with 11 bases between. In DNA form, the CDR3 reads TGTGCCAGCAGTTTATTAGGTACTATAGGCTACACCTTC. Protein sequence: CASSLLGTIGYTF.

This clonotype was recorded at least ten times. A much larger clone is a single base away; this may be a read error. J is TRBJ1-2 and V is TRBV6-5, with 11 bases fitting TRBD1. The CDR3 is 14 amino acids. CDR1 and CDR2 (germline): MNHEY, SVGAGI. V lost 6 bases, J lost 4 bases, and 4 bases stayed unmatched. CDR3 DNA sequence: TGTGCCAGCAGCCGGACAGGGGGCATCTATGGCTACACCTTC. It codes for CASSRTGGIYGYTF.

This clonotype has ten or more counts. An end of the junction differs from the germline gene, which may be a read error. The chain links TRBV20-1 to TRBJ2-7, with a possible D match to TRBD2 (6 bases). The CDR3 runs to 15 residues. Germline V CDR1 and CDR2: DFQATT, SNEGSKA (reference sequence). DNA for the CDR3: TGCAGTGCTCCCCCTGGGACTCAAAGCTCCTACGGGCAGTACTTC. Encoded protein: CSAPPGTQSSYGQYF.

This chain connects TRBV2 to TRBJ2-2; 15 bases align to TRBD2. Germline loops: CDR1 SNHLY, CDR2 FYNNEI. The CDR3 sequence is 16 residues long. V shed 8 bases and J 4 bases; nucleotides not matched to a gene: 5. The CDR3 coding sequence is TGTGCCAGCGCGGGACTAGCGGGGGGCTCCACCGGGGAGCTGTTTTTT. Its protein is CASAGLAGGSTGELFF.

V and J are TRBV5-6 and TRBJ1-1, with D unresolved. The length of the CDR3 is 17 residues. Germline CDR1 SGHDT, CDR2 YYEEEE. Trimming pared 4 bases from V and 1 base from J, leaving 20 bases between. This CDR3 reads CASSPIHSPEGNTEAFF. DNA for the CDR3: TGTGCCAGCAGCCCAATCCACTCCCCCGAAGGGAACACTGAAGCTTTCTTT.

A note on this clonotype: One end of the junction varies from germline; a read error may be responsible. This rearrangement joins TRBV27 to TRBJ2-1, with 7 bases identical to TRBD2. Germline assignment: CDR1 MNHEY and CDR2 SMNVEV (reference sequence). This CDR3 has 16 amino acids. Here the CDR3 DNA reads TGTGCCAGCGCTCCGGGGTCGGGGGGATCCTACAATGAGCGGTTCTTC. Encoded protein: CASAPGSGGSYNERFF.